Each of the 10 T cell receptor beta chains below was sequenced from the same sample in a study of blood T cell repertoires in COVID-19. TCRdb's table, derived via immunoSEQ multiplex PCR, lists solely in-frame clones and lacks some. The sample has about 220,000 clones; 86% are singletons. The sequencing input was PBMCs or T cells enriched from blood (not recorded which). These receptors came from a woman aged 40 to 50 with acute COVID-19.

V is TRBV7-9 and J is TRBJ2-5, with D possibly being TRBD2 (6 bases). CDR1 and CDR2 (germline): SEHNR, FQNEAQ (reference sequence). The CDR3 covers 15 residues. With 6 bases removed from V and 1 base from J, the gap between germline ends came to 15 bases. The CDR3 region is CASSHPEGPQETQYF. The CDR3 DNA is TGTGCCAGCAGTCATCCGGAGGGGCCCCAAGAGACCCAGTACTTC.

The chain uses TRBV19 and TRBJ1-1; D is uncertain. V lost 3 bases to trimming and J lost 1 base, with 15 bases between them. Germline V lookup: CDR1 LNHDA, CDR2 SQIVND (reference sequence). This CDR3 is 16 amino acids long. The CDR3 here is CASSILFGGTNTEAFF. Here the CDR3 DNA reads TGTGCCAGTAGTATTTTATTTGGCGGCACGAACACTGAAGCTTTCTTT.

The rearrangement joins TRBV27 to TRBJ1-5; TRBD1 is a possible D gene (5 bases). Trimming pared 6 bases from V and 1 base from J, leaving 13 bases between. Germline-derived CDR1 and CDR2 are MNHEY and SMNVEV (reference sequence). The CDR3 consists of 15 residues. Here the CDR3 reads CASRRSNRSNQPQHF. The CDR3 coding sequence is TGTGCCAGCAGGCGGTCCAACAGGAGCAATCAGCCCCAGCATTTT.

The gene calls are TRBV27 and TRBJ2-1, with no clear D. The CDR3 spans 12 residues. The germline gives CDR1 MNHEY, CDR2 SMNVEV (reference sequence). V lost 5 bases, J lost 5 bases, and 7 bases lay in between. The CDR3 bases are TGTGCCAGCAGTCCGCACAACAATGAGCAGTTCTTC. Amino acid sequence: CASSPHNNEQFF.

The J gene is TRBJ1-2, the V gene TRBV11-2, with 8 bases aligning to TRBD1. From germline, CDR1 is SGHAT and CDR2 FQNNGV. The CDR3 consists of 15 residues. V lost 1 base and J lost 1; bases outside the gene matches: 2. CDR3 amino acids: CASSLGTGINYGYTF. In nucleotides, the CDR3 is TGTGCCAGCAGCTTAGGGACAGGGATTAACTATGGCTACACCTTC.

This clone was detected a few times. The J gene is TRBJ1-2, the V gene TRBV3-1 (or the pseudogene TRBV3-2); 10 bases agree with TRBD1. CDR1 is LGHDT, CDR2 YNNKEL, per germline (reference sequence). This CDR3 region has 15 residues. V gave up 3 bases and J gave up 6 bases; unmatched junction bases: 7. The CDR3 region has the DNA TGTGCCAGCAGCCAGCCGGGACAGGGGTTGCATGGCTACACCTTC. Translation: CASSQPGQGLHGYTF.

The gene calls are TRBV2 and TRBJ2-7; possibly TRBD2 for D (6 bases). Between the trimmed V and J ends, which lost 8 bases and 4 bases, there was a span of 15 bases. The length of the CDR3 is 13 residues. Germline V gives CDR1 SNHLY, CDR2 FYNNEI. The CDR3 loop reads CASRDGGEYEQYF. CDR3 nucleotide sequence: TGTGCCAGCCGGGACGGAGGGGAGTACGAGCAGTACTTC.

This chain links TRBV6-2 or TRBV6-3 with TRBJ2-7, with 7 bases aligning to TRBD1. Trimming took 0 bases from V and 2 from J; bases not matched to a gene: 10. Germline loops: CDR1 MNHEY, CDR2 SVGEGT. CDR3 length: 17 residues. Written as DNA, the CDR3 is TGTGCCAGCAGTTACTCTTGGCAACAGGGGCGTGCCTACGAGCAGTACTTC. It codes for CASSYSWQQGRAYEQYF.

The chain joins TRBV7-2 to TRBJ1-1; 7 bases align to TRBD1. In germline, CDR1 is SGHTA, CDR2 FQGNSA. Losses at the gene ends were 1 base for V and 12 bases for J; bases not matched to a gene: 5. The CDR3 loop spans 12 amino acids. The CDR3 sequence: CASSLGQGKPFF. CDR3 in DNA: TGTGCCAGCAGCTTAGGACAGGGCAAGCCTTTCTTT.

J is TRBJ1-2 and V is TRBV7-3; TRBD1 matches at 7 bases. The CDR3 has 13 residues. Germline V gene data show CDR1 as SGHTA and CDR2 as FQGTGA. The trim removed 4 bases at V and 8 bases at J, leaving 7 bases unmatched. The chain's CDR3 is CASSSRTGEGYTF. DNA for the CDR3: TGTGCCAGCAGCTCTAGGACAGGAGAGGGCTACACCTTC.